A single sample is the source of the 22 T cell receptor beta chains below, sequenced in a study of T-cell reconstitution after alpha-beta-depleted transplantation in children. Unique molecular identifiers were built into the TCRbeta library. TCRdb reanalysed the PCR reads using MiXCR and keeps one entry per CDR3 protein. The repertoire consists of approximately 520,000 distinct CDR3 sequences, with 9.5% to 12% occurring once and the leading ten covering less than 15%. The material sequenced was PBMCs, mostly from graft donor cells, taken 180 days after TCRalphabeta/CD19-depleted stem cell transplant. These receptors came from a female patient between 2 and 15 years old who had a stem cell transplant for aplastic anemia, so the T cells may come from the graft donor.

CDR3 region: CASSLNPGDIQYF. In DNA, the CDR3 is TGTGCCAGCAGCTTAAATCCAGGGGACATTCAGTACTTC. The J gene is TRBJ2-4, the V gene TRBV7-3; possible D gene TRBD1, 6 bases. V lost 1 base and J 8 bases, leaving 9 bases between the germline ends. From germline, CDR1 is SGHTA and CDR2 FQGTGA. CDR3 size: 13 residues. Using reference TRBV7-3 and TRBJ2-4 for the parts outside the CDR3, the full variable domain is GAGVSQTPSNKVTEKGKYVELRCDPISGHTALYWYRQSLGQGPEFLIYFQGTGAADDSGLPNDRFFAVRPEGSVSTLKIQRTERGDSAVYLCASSLNPGDIQYFGAGTRLSVL.

This clonotype was picked up many times. The V call is TRBV27, the J call TRBJ2-7; TRBD1 might be the D (5 bases). Germline CDR1 and CDR2: MNHEY and SMNVEV (reference sequence). V was trimmed by 7 bases and J by 2 bases, leaving 15 bases between them. The CDR3 length is 14 residues. The CDR3 region has the DNA TGTGCCAGCAAGGGGCAAAATCCCCCCTACGAGCAGTACTTC. Its translation: CASKGQNPPYEQYF.

This clonotype was counted a few times. J is TRBJ1-6 and V is TRBV20-1; D not resolved. V shed 4 bases and J shed 9 bases, with 10 bases lying between them. The CDR3 runs to 12 residues. CDR1 DFQATT and CDR2 SNEGSKA come from the germline V gene (reference sequence). The CDR3 region is CSATFGVSPLHF. CDR3 DNA sequence: TGCAGTGCTACGTTCGGGGTTTCACCCCTCCACTTT.

The chain uses TRBV5-4 and TRBJ1-1; D not certain. The CDR3 sequence is 14 residues long. Germline values: CDR1 SGHNT, CDR2 YYREEE (reference sequence). Trimming took off 6 bases at V and 3 bases at J, with 15 bases between the two ends. CDR3 nucleotide sequence: TGTGCCAGCACCGCCCTGGGAGCCTACACTGAAGCTTTCTTT. Translating gives CASTALGAYTEAFF.

The genes are TRBV5-5 and TRBJ2-7; TRBD2 matches at 10 bases. There are 15 residues in the CDR3. The J segment lost 6 bases and the V segment lost 0 bases, leaving 6 bases of the junction unmatched. Germline V gene sequence: CDR1 SGHKS, CDR2 YYEKEE (reference sequence). As DNA, the CDR3 is TGTGCCAGCAGCTTGGCGCTAGCGGGAGTTCGCGAGCAGTACGTC. This gives the protein CASSLALAGVREQYV.

The J gene is TRBJ1-2, the V gene TRBV28; D is ambiguous. V was shortened by 3 bases and J by 4 bases, with 12 bases between the two germline ends. The CDR3 has 14 amino acids. Germline CDR1 reads MDHEN; CDR2 reads SYDVKM. The CDR3 nucleotides are TGTGCCAGCAGTTTCGAAAGGACGGCCTATGGCTACACCTTC. Its translation is CASSFERTAYGYTF.

V is TRBV5-1 and J is TRBJ2-7; no definite D call. CDR3 length equals 13 residues. V lost 4 bases and J lost 4, with 12 bases in between. From germline, CDR1 is SGHRS and CDR2 YFSETQ. The CDR3 loop reads CASSPFVSYEQYF. For the CDR3, the DNA is TGCGCCAGCAGCCCCTTTGTCTCGTACGAGCAGTACTTC.

This clonotype appeared many times. V is TRBV4-3 and J is TRBJ2-6; 9 bases line up with TRBD1. V was pared by 4 bases and J by 0 bases, with 13 bases of the junction left unmatched. In germline, CDR1 is LGHNA, CDR2 YSLEER. This CDR3 contains 20 residues. This CDR3 is CASSRESDRGVLSGANVLTF. For the CDR3, the DNA is TGCGCCAGCAGCCGAGAATCGGACAGGGGAGTCCTCTCTGGGGCCAACGTCCTGACTTTC.

The chain joins TRBV6-1 to TRBJ1-2; D not resolved. The CDR3 is made up of 15 amino acids. Per the germline V gene, CDR1 is MNHNS and CDR2 is SASEGT. The V end lost 5 bases, the J end lost 0 bases, and 13 bases lay between the germline ends. This CDR3 is CASSRKDGANYGYTF. The DNA of the CDR3 is TGTGCCAGCAGTCGAAAGGACGGAGCTAACTATGGCTACACCTTC.

This clonotype was counted a few times. This chain links TRBV9 with TRBJ2-2; no definite D call. Germline V lookup: CDR1 SGDLS, CDR2 YYNGEE. V dropped 3 bases and J dropped 6 bases, with 12 bases sitting between them. The CDR3 length is 14 residues. This CDR3 is CASSATTHPGELFF. As DNA, the CDR3 is TGTGCCAGCAGCGCCACGACACACCCCGGGGAGCTGTTTTTT.

This clonotype was seen at least ten times. V and J are TRBV11-2 and TRBJ2-1; D unresolved. The CDR3 covers 15 residues. Germline assignment: CDR1 SGHAT and CDR2 FQNNGV. Trimming took off 2 bases at V and 6 bases at J, with 14 bases between the two ends. CDR3 DNA sequence: TGTGCCAGCAGCTTAAGTCATTCCCCTTCCAATGAGCAGTTCTTC. Translated, it gives CASSLSHSPSNEQFF.

This clonotype was found a few times. This chain connects TRBV9 to TRBJ2-5; D uncertain. The length of the CDR3 is 13 residues. CDR1 and CDR2 (germline): SGDLS, YYNGEE. V dropped 4 bases and J dropped 9 bases, with 16 bases sitting between them. CDR3 nucleotide sequence: TGTGCCAGCAGCCCCCACCTCTCCGAATCCCAGTACTTC. It is translated as CASSPHLSESQYF. Together with reference TRBV9 and TRBJ2-5, the CDR3 gives the full variable domain: DSGVTQTPKHLITATGQRVTLRCSPRSGDLSVYWYQQSLDQGLQFLIQYYNGEERAKGNILERFSAQQFPDLHSELNLSSLELGDSALYFCASSPHLSESQYFGPGTRLLVL.

This clonotype was detected a few times. V usage is TRBV7-2 and J usage is TRBJ2-2, with 8 bases aligning to TRBD1. The CDR3 is made up of 17 amino acids. V shed 5 bases and J 2 bases; nucleotides not matched to a gene: 10. Germline V lookup: CDR1 SGHTA, CDR2 FQGNSA. The CDR3 DNA is TGTGCCAGCAGCCTGAGGACCGGGACAGGAAACACCGGGGAGCTGTTTTTT. This encodes CASSLRTGTGNTGELFF.

This clonotype has only a few counts. The rearrangement joins TRBV20-1 to TRBJ2-3, with TRBD2 as a possible D gene (5 bases). The CDR3 spans 14 residues. Trimming took 6 bases from V and 3 from J, leaving 16 bases between them. The V gene's germline CDR1 is DFQATT and CDR2 SNEGSKA (reference sequence). CDR3 DNA sequence: TGCAGTGCCCGATCTGACGGGAAGACAGATACGCAGTATTTT. It codes for CSARSDGKTDTQYF.

Only a few counts were recorded for this clonotype. The chain combines TRBV12-3 or TRBV12-4 with TRBJ2-1; 8 nucleotides match TRBD1. The V and J ends lost 3 bases and 5 bases, in that order; junction bases with no gene match: 3. This CDR3 contains 14 residues. In nucleotides, the CDR3 is TGTGCCAGCAGTTTCAGGGGGCAAGACAATGAGCAGTTCTTC. It is translated as CASSFRGQDNEQFF.

This clonotype was found a few times. The chain is built from TRBV11-3 and TRBJ2-7, with D tentatively TRBD2 (7 bases). Germline V gene sequence: CDR1 SGHNT, CDR2 YENEEA. The CDR3 runs to 13 residues. V lost 5 bases and J 6 bases, leaving 14 bases between the germline ends. The CDR3 DNA reads TGTGCCAGCAGCCAAAAGGGGGGGGCCGAGCAGTACGTC. It translates to CASSQKGGAEQYV.

The sample holds a few counts of this clonotype. This chain connects TRBV20-1 to TRBJ2-1; perhaps TRBD2 as D (5 bases). CDR3 length equals 15 residues. V shed 6 bases and J shed 8 bases, with 23 bases lying between them. CDR1 and CDR2 (germline): DFQATT, SNEGSKA (reference sequence). CDR3 in DNA: TGCAGTGCGCGCGGCCGGGATGGGGTCGGGGATGAGCAGTTCTTC. Translated: CSARGRDGVGDEQFF.

This clonotype was detected ten times or more. The chain is built from TRBV12-3 or TRBV12-4 and TRBJ2-3; D may be TRBD1 or TRBD2 (5 bases each). V lost 3 bases, J lost 5 bases, and 15 bases lay in between. The CDR3 extends over 15 amino acids. The CDR3: CASSFGARVGDTQYF. Here the CDR3 DNA reads TGTGCCAGCAGTTTCGGGGCCAGGGTAGGAGATACGCAGTATTTT.

This clonotype was picked up a small number of times. This rearrangement joins TRBV12-3 or TRBV12-4 to TRBJ1-5; D is perhaps TRBD1 (5 bases). Trimming stripped 2 bases from V and 10 bases from J, with 9 bases between. This CDR3 comprises 12 residues. For the CDR3, the DNA is TGTGCCAGCAGTTTAACGGGGGTCCCCCAGCATTTT. The encoded protein is CASSLTGVPQHF.

This clonotype was observed a few times. The chain carries TRBV7-6 and TRBJ2-7, with 10 bases lining up with TRBD2. The CDR3 length is 16 residues. Germline V CDR1 and CDR2: SGHVS, FNYEAQ. The junction had 11 bases not matched to a gene; V was cut back by 2 bases and J by 7 bases. The CDR3: CASSLLAGAGLREQYF. The DNA for the CDR3 is TGTGCCAGCAGCTTACTAGCGGGAGCGGGCCTGCGTGAGCAGTACTTC.

This clonotype was seen a few times. V and J are TRBV24-1 and TRBJ2-1; 10 nucleotides agree with TRBD2. V lost 7 bases, J lost 2 bases, and 10 bases stayed unmatched. Germline V gene lookup returns CDR1 KGHDR and CDR2 SFDVKD. This CDR3 has 17 residues. This CDR3 is CATSDAPGTSAYNEQFF. The CDR3 coding sequence is TGTGCCACCAGCGATGCCCCCGGGACTAGCGCCTACAATGAGCAGTTCTTC.

The V call is TRBV18, the J call TRBJ1-6; the D is unclear. Per germline, CDR1 KGHSH and CDR2 LQKENI. Trimming removed 4 bases from V and 5 bases from J, with 3 bases in between. This CDR3 has 12 amino acids. The CDR3 DNA reads TGTGCCAGCTCACGGGATAATTCACCCCTCCACTTT. It yields the protein CASSRDNSPLHF.